This TCR beta chain is drawn from a study of T-cell memory formation after mild COVID-19. Study at large: Clustering of TCRs was largely donor specific.

Study results and limitations: Memory cells collected pre-infection included some clones that later responded, suggesting cross-reactive memory joined. Clonal second-wave expansions that peaked on day 37 had unconfirmed SARS-CoV-2 specificity.

Germline CDR1 and CDR2: LGHNA and YSLEER. The CDR3 totals 16 residues. Between the trimmed V and J ends, which lost 0 bases and 1 base, there was a span of 9 bases. Barcoded TCR alpha and TCR beta cDNA libraries with UMIs came from 5'RACE using constant-segment primers. MiXCR, run by TCRdb on the 5' RACE reads, gives a single entry per CDR3 protein. The sample shows 250,000 to 350,000 distinct CDR3 sequences, approximately 19% of them seen only once. This clonotype was seen repeatedly, ten times or more. Its antigen is as yet unknown. The specimen was PBMCs or a T cell subset sorted from them (not recorded which). The rearrangement joins TRBV4-3 to TRBJ2-2, with D perhaps matching TRBD2 (6 bases). The TCR sequence derives from a man between 18 and 29 years old who had mild COVID-19 (a few samples of this study predate the infection). Cell type and time point are not known. This chain's CDR3 is CASSQELAMNTGELFF. CDR3 sequence (DNA): TGCGCCAGCAGCCAAGAGCTAGCGATGAACACCGGGGAGCTGTTTTTT.